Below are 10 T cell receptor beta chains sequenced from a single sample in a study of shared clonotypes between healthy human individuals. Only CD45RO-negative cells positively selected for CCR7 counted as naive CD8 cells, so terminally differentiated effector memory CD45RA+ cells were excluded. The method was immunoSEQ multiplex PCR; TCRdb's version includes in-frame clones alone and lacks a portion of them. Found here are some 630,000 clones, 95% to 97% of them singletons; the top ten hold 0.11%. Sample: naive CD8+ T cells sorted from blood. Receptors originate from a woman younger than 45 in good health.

The CDR3 reads CASSMAQSYGYTF. Here the CDR3 DNA reads TGTGCCAGTAGTATGGCACAGTCCTATGGCTACACCTTC. The V gene is TRBV19, the J gene TRBJ1-2; unclear D gene. Germline CDR1 reads LNHDA; CDR2 reads SQIVND (reference sequence). This CDR3 contains 13 residues. The V and J ends lost 3 bases and 4 bases respectively, with 9 bases between them.

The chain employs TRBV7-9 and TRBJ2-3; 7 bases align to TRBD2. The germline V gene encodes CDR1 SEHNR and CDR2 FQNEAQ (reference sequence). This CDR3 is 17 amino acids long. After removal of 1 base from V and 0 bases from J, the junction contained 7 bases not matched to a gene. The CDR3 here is CASSLGGEGPSTDTQYF. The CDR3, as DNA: TGTGCCAGCAGCTTAGGTGGGGAGGGCCCTAGCACAGATACGCAGTATTTT.

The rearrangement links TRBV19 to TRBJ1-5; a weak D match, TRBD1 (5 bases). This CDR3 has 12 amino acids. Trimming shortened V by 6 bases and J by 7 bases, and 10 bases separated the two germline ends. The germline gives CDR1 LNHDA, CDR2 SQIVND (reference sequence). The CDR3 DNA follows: TGTGCCAGTAGCGGGGGGTCCCAGCCCCAGCATTTT. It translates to CASSGGSQPQHF.

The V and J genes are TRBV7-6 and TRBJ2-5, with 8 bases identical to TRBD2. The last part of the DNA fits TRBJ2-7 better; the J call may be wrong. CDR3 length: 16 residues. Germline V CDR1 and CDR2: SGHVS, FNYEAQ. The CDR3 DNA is TGTGCCAGCAGCTTAGGCCCAGCGGGAGTATCCTACGAGCAGTACTTC. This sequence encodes CASSLGPAGVSYEQYF.

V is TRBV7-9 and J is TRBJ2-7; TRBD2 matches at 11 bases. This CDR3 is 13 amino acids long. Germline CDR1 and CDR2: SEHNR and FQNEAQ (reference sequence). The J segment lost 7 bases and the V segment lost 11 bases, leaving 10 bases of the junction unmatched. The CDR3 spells CAGVLAGEREQYF. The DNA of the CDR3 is TGTGCCGGAGTACTAGCGGGAGAACGGGAGCAGTACTTC.

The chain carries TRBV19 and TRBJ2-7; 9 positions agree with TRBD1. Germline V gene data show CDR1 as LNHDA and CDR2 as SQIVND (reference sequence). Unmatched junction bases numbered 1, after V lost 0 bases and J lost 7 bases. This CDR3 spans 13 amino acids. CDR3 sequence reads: CASSIDGTGEQYF. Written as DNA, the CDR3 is TGTGCCAGTAGTATAGACGGGACAGGGGAGCAGTACTTC.

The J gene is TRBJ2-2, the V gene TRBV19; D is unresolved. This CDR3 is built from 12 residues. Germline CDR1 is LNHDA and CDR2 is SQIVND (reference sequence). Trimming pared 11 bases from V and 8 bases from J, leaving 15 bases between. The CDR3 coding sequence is TGTGCCTCCGTTACCCCGTGGGGGGAGCTGTTTTTT. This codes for CASVTPWGELFF.

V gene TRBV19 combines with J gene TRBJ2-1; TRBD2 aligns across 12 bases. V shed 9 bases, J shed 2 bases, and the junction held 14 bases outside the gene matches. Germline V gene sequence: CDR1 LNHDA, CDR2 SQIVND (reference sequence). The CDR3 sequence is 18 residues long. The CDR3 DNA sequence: TGTGCCAGCCTAGGACTAGCGGGGTCCAACGGGACCTACAATGAGCAGTTCTTC. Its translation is CASLGLAGSNGTYNEQFF.

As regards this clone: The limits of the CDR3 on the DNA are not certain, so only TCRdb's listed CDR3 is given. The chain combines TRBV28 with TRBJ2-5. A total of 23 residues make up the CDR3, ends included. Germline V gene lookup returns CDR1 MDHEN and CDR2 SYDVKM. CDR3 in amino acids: CASSFQSQETQYFGPAIGETQYF.

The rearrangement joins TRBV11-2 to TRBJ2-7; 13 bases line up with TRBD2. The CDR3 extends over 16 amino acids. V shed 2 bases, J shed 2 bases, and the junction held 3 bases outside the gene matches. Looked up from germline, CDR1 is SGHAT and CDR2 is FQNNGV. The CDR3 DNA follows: TGTGCCAGCAGCTTATTTGGGACTAGCGGGACCTACGAGCAGTACTTC. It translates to CASSLFGTSGTYEQYF.